This T cell receptor (beta chain) is from a study of OX40 agonist ivuxolimab in advanced cancers. Measured with immunoSEQ multiplex PCR; TCRdb has only the in-frame clones, and not every one. The top ten hold about 8% of the sample, which has some 71,000 clones, around 82% seen once. The CDR3 runs 15 residues. Germline V CDR1 and CDR2: SGHAT, FQDESV (reference sequence). V gave up 0 bases and J gave up 2 bases, with 8 bases separating them. V and J are TRBV11-1 and TRBJ2-1; D gene ambiguous. The TCR originated in an adult with an advanced solid tumor such as melanoma, head and neck, liver or kidney cancer. Specimen: CD4+ or CD8+ T cells sorted from blood, collected in a trial of the OX40 agonist ivuxolimab. CDR3 amino acids: CASSLALDPYNEQFF. The CDR3 DNA is TGTGCCAGCAGCTTAGCGCTGGACCCCTACAATGAGCAGTTCTTC. Drawing the rest from reference TRBV11-1 and TRBJ2-1, the complete variable domain is EAEVAQSPRYKITEKSQAVAFWCDPISGHATLYWYRQILGQGPELLVQFQDESVVDDSQLPKDRFSAERLKGVDSTLKIQPAELGDSAMYLCASSLALDPYNEQFFGPGTRLTVL.